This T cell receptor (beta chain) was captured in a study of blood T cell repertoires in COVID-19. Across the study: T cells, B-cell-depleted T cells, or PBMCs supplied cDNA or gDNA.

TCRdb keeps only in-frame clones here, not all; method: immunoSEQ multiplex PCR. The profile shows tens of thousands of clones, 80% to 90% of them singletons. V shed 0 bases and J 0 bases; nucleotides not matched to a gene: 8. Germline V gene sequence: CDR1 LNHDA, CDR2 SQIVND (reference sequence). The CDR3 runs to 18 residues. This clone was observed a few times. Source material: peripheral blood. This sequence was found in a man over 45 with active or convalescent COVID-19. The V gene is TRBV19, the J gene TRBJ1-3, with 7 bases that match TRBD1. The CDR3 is CASSIDQRTGGSGNTIYF. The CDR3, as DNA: TGTGCCAGTAGTATAGACCAACGGACAGGCGGCTCTGGAAACACCATATATTTT.